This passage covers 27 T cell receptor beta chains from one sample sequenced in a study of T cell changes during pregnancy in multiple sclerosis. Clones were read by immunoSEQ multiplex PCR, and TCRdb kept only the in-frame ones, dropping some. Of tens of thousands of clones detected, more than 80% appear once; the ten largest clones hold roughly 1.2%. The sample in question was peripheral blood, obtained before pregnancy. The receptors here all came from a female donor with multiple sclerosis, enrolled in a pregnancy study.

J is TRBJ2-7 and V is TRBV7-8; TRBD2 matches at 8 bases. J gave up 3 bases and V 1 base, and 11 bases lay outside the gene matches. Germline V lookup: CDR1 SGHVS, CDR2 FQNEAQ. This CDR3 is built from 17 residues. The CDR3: CASSLVGSGTLDYEQYF. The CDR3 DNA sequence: TGTGCCAGCAGCTTAGTCGGTAGCGGGACTCTCGACTACGAGCAGTACTTC. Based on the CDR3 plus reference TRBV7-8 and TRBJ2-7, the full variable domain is GAGVSQSPRYKVAKRGQDVALRCDPISGHVSLFWYQQALGQGPEFLTYFQNEAQLDKSGLPSDRFFAERPEGSVSTLKIQRTQQEDSAVYLCASSLVGSGTLDYEQYFGPGTRLTVT.

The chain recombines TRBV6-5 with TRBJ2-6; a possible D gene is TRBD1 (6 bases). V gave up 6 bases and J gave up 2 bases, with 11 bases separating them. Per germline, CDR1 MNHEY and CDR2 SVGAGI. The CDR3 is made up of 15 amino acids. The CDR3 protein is CASSQQGTGANVLTF. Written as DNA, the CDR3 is TGTGCCAGCAGCCAACAGGGAACTGGGGCCAACGTCCTGACTTTC.

DNA for the CDR3: TGTGCCAGCAGCTTGGATACCGGGATCCTGGCGGGCGAGCAGTACTTC. Encoded protein: CASSLDTGILAGEQYF. The chain combines TRBV5-8 with TRBJ2-7, with D possibly matching TRBD2 (5 bases). The CDR3 loop spans 16 amino acids. Germline lookup yields CDR1 SGHTS and CDR2 YDEGEE. V lost 0 bases and J 6 bases, leaving 19 bases between the germline ends.

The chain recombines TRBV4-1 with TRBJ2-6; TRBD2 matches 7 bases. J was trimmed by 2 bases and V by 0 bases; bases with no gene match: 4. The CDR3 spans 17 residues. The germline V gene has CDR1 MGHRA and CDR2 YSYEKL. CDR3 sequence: CASSQDGRGAGANVLTF. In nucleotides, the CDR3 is TGCGCCAGCAGCCAAGATGGGAGGGGCGCTGGGGCCAACGTCCTGACTTTC.

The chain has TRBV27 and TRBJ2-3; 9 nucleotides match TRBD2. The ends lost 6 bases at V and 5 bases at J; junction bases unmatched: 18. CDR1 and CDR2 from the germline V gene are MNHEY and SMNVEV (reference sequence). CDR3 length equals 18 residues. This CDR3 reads CASSPEPAGGPGRDTQYF. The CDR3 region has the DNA TGTGCCAGCAGCCCAGAGCCCGCGGGAGGGCCGGGCCGAGATACGCAGTATTTT.

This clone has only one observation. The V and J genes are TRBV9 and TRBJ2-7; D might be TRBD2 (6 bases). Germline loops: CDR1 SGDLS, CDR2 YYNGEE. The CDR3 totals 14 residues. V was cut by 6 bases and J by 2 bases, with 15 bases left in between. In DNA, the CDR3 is TGTGCCAGCACCCCAGGGACGGGGGCCTACGAGCAGTACTTC. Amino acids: CASTPGTGAYEQYF.

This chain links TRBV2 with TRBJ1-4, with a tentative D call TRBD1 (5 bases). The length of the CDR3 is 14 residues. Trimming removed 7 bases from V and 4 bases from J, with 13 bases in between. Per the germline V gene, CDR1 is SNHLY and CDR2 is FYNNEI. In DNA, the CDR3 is TGTGCCAGCAAGCCGACAGATATTAATGAAAAACTGTTTTTT. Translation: CASKPTDINEKLFF.

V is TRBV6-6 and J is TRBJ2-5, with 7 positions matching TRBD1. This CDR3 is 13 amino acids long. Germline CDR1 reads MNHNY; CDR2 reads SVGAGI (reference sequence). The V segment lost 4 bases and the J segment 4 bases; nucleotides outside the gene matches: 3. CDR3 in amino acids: CASSSTGLETQYF. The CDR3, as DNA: TGTGCCAGCAGTTCGACAGGGTTAGAGACCCAGTACTTC.

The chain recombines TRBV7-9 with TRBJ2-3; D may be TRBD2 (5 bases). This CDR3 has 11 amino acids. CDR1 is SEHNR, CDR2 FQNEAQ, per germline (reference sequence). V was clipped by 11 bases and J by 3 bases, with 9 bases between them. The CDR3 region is CAGEGTDTQYF. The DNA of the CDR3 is TGTGCCGGCGAGGGAACAGATACGCAGTATTTT.

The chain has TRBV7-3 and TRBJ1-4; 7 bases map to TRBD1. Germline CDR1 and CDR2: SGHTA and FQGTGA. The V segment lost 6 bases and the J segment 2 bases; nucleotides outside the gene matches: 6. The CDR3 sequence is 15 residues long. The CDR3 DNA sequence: TGTGCCAGCAGTCGTACAGGGGCTACTAATGAAAAACTGTTTTTT. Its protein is CASSRTGATNEKLFF.

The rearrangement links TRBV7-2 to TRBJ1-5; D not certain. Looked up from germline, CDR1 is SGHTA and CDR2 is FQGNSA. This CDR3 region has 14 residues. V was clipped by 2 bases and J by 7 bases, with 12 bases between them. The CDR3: CASSLRMGGQPQHF. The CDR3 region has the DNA TGTGCCAGCAGCTTACGGATGGGAGGGCAGCCCCAGCATTTT.

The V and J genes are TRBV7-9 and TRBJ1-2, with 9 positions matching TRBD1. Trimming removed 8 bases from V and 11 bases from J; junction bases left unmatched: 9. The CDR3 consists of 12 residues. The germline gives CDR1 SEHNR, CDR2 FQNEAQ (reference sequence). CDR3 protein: CASRRDRVGYTF. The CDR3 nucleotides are TGTGCCAGCCGCCGGGACAGGGTGGGATACACCTTC.

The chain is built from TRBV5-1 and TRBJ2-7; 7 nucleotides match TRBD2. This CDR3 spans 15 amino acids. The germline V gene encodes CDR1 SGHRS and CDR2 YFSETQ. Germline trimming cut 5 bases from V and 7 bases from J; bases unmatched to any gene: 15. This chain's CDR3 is CASRVSAGAAGEQYF. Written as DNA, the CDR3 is TGCGCCAGCAGGGTCTCGGCGGGAGCGGCAGGGGAGCAGTACTTC.

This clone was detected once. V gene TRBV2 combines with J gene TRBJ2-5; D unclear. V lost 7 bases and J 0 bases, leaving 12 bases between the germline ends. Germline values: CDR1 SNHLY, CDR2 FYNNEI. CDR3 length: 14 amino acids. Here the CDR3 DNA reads TGTGCCAGCACCTCCCGTAGATACCAAGAGACCCAGTACTTC. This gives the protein CASTSRRYQETQYF.

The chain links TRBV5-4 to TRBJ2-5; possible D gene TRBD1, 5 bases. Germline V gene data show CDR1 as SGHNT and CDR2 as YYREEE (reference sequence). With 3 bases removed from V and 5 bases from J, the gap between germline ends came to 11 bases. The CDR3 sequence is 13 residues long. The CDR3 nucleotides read TGTGCCAGCAGCTCCAGGGAATTGGAGACCCAGTACTTC. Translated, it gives CASSSRELETQYF. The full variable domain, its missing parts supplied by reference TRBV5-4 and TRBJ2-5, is ETGVTQSPTHLIKTRGQQVTLRCSSQSGHNTVSWYQQALGQGPQFIFQYYREEENGRGNFPPRFSGLQFPNYSSELNVNALELDDSALYLCASSSRELETQYFGPGTRLLVL.

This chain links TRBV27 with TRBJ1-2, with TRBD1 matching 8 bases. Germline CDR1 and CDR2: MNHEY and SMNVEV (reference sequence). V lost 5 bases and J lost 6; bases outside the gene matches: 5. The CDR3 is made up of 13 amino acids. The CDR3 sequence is CASSQGRGHGYTF. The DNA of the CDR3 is TGTGCCAGCAGTCAAGGCAGGGGGCATGGCTACACCTTC.

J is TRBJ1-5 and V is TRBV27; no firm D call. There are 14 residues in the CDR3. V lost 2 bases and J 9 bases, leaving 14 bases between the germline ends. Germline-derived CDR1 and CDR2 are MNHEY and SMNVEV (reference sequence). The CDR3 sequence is CASSLDGGGSPQHF. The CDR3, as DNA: TGTGCCAGCAGTTTAGATGGCGGCGGCTCGCCCCAGCATTTT.

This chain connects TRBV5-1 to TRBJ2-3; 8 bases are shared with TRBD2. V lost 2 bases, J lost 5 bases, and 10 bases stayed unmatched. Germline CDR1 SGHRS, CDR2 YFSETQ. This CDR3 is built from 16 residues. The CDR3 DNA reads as TGCGCCAGCAGCTTTATAGAGCGGGAGTCTCTAGATACGCAGTATTTT. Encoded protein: CASSFIERESLDTQYF.

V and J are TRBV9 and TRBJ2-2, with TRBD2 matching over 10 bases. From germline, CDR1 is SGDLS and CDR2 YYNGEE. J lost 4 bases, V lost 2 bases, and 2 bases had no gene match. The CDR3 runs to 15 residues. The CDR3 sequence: CASSVWTSGTGELFF. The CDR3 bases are TGTGCCAGCAGCGTCTGGACTAGCGGCACCGGGGAGCTGTTTTTT.

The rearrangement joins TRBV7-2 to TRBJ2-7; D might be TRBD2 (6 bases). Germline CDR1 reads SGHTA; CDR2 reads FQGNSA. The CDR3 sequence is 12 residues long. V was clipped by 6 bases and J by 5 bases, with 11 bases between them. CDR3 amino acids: CASRSTSHEQYF. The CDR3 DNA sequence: TGTGCCAGCAGATCTACTAGCCACGAGCAGTACTTC.

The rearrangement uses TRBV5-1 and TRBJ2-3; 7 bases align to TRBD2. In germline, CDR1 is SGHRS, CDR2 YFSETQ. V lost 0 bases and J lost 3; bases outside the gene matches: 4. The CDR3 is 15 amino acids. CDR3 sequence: CASSLDLAATDTQYF. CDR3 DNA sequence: TGCGCCAGCAGCTTGGATCTAGCGGCTACAGATACGCAGTATTTT.

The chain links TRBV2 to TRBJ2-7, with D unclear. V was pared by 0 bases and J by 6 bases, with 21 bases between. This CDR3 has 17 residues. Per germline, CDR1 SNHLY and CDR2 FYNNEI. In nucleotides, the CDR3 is TGTGCCAGCAGTGAAGCGCCGGTCGAGACACTTTTGGGCGAGCAGTACTTC. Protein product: CASSEAPVETLLGEQYF.

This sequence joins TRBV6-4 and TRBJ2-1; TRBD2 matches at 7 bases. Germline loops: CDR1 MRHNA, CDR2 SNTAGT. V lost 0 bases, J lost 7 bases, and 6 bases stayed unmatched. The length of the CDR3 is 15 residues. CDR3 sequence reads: CASSDSAGEVNEQFF. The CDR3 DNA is TGTGCCAGCAGTGACTCTGCGGGAGAGGTTAATGAGCAGTTCTTC.

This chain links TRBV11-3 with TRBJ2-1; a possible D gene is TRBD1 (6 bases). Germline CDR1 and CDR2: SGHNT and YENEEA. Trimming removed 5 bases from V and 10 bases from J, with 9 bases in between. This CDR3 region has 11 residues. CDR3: CASSLGAEQFF. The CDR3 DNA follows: TGTGCCAGCAGCCTGGGGGCAGAGCAGTTCTTC.

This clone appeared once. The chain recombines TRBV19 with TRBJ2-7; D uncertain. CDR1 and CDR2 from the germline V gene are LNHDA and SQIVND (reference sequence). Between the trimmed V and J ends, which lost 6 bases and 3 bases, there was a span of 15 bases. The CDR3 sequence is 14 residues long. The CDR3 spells CASRQTGMRYEQYF. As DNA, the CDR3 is TGTGCCAGTAGACAGACCGGTATGCGCTACGAGCAGTACTTC.

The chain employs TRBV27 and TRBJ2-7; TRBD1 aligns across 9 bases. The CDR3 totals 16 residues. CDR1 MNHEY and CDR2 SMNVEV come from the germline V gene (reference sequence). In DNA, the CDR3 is TGTGCTACCAGGGTCAGCAGCGGGACAGGGTTCTACGAGCAGTACTTC. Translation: CATRVSSGTGFYEQYF.

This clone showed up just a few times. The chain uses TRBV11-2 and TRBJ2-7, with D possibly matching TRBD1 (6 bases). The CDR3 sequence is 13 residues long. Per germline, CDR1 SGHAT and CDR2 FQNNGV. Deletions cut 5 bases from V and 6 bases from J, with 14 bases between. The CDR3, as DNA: TGTGCCAGCAGCCCAGATGGGGGCGGCGAGCAGTACTTC. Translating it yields CASSPDGGGEQYF.